These 18 T cell receptor beta chains came from one sample sequenced in a study of tumor-infiltrating lymphocytes in primary liver carcinoma. From unsorted bulk tissue weighing 20-30 mg, DNA and RNA were co-extracted. Starting material of 400 to 600 ng total RNA yielded TCR beta cDNA via a constant-region primer. Slightly modified ARM-PCR, run as three nested multiplex PCR rounds, produced the TCR beta libraries. Two initial PCR rounds of around 10 cycles each paired TRBV1-TRBV30 forward primers with a C-beta reverse primer. TCRdb recomputed calls from the multiplex PCR reads with MiXCR, one row per CDR3 protein. The table includes 100,000 to 150,000 distinct CDR3 sequences, roughly three fifths detected once. Sequences were obtained from liver tumor tissue from sampling region 3. Regarding subset: tumor region T3, left-lateral pole. Receptor source: a woman between 55 and 75 years old with primary liver carcinoma and hepatitis B virus infection.

This sequence joins TRBV28 and TRBJ1-3, with D possibly matching TRBD1 (6 bases). V was cut by 6 bases and J by 3 bases, with 15 bases left in between. This CDR3 contains 15 residues. Germline-derived CDR1 and CDR2 are MDHEN and SYDVKM. The CDR3 DNA reads as TGTGCCAGCAGGGGGGCAGCCCGCATTGGAAACACCATATATTTT. This gives the protein CASRGAARIGNTIYF.

This clonotype was found a few times. The rearrangement joins TRBV10-3 to TRBJ2-7; the match to TRBD2 covers 7 bases. The V gene end was trimmed by 0 bases and the J gene end by 7 bases; junction bases not matched to a gene: 9. The germline V gene has CDR1 ENHRY and CDR2 SYGVKD. The CDR3 sequence is 15 residues long. The CDR3 region is CAISESTSSAREQYF. In DNA form, the CDR3 reads TGTGCCATCAGTGAGTCGACTAGCTCCGCTAGGGAGCAGTACTTC.

The genes are TRBV12-5 and TRBJ2-5; 7 nucleotides line up with TRBD1. The germline gives CDR1 LGHNT, CDR2 FRNRAP. The J segment lost 13 bases and the V segment lost 1 base, leaving 21 bases of the junction unmatched. The CDR3 has 17 residues. The CDR3 region has the DNA TGTGCTAGTGGTTTGGAGACAGGGAAGGTGGGACAAGAGACACGGTACTTC. Translation gives CASGLETGKVGQETRYF.

Turning to this clonotype: One base away lies a much larger clone, so this may be a sequencing read error. The chain recombines TRBV13 with TRBJ2-5; 9 bases align to TRBD2. The CDR3 is made up of 17 amino acids. J gave up 9 bases and V 5 bases, and 19 bases lay outside the gene matches. Germline lookup yields CDR1 PRHDT and CDR2 FYEKMQ (reference sequence). The CDR3 nucleotides read TGTGCCAGCAGCACTAGGAAGGTTTGGGGGACTAGCAGCCCCCAGTACTTC. As protein: CASSTRKVWGTSSPQYF.

By share, this clonotype counts as medium-sized. This rearrangement joins TRBV11-1 to TRBJ2-7; no clear D. This CDR3 has 13 residues. The V end lost 0 bases, the J end lost 4 bases, and 7 bases lay between the germline ends. CDR1 and CDR2 from the germline V gene are SGHAT and FQDESV (reference sequence). CDR3 region: CASSLARSYEQYF. The DNA of the CDR3 is TGTGCCAGCAGCTTAGCCAGGAGTTACGAGCAGTACTTC.

To note about this clonotype: A read error is possible here, since a much larger clone lies one base away. J is TRBJ1-2 and V is TRBV2; D perhaps matches TRBD1 (6 bases). Trimming shortened V by 5 bases and J by 0 bases, and 10 bases separated the two germline ends. The CDR3 runs to 14 residues. Germline CDR1 is SNHLY and CDR2 is FYNNEI. The CDR3 nucleotides are TGTGCCAGCAGTAGACAGGTTACTAACTATGGCTACACCTTC. Its translation: CASSRQVTNYGYTF.

This clonotype has only a few counts. This may come from a read error, since a much larger clone is one base off. The chain joins TRBV6-6 to TRBJ1-5; 8 bases align to TRBD1. J gave up 1 base and V 9 bases, and 8 bases lay outside the gene matches. Germline V gene lookup returns CDR1 MNHNY and CDR2 SVGAGI (reference sequence). The CDR3 extends over 15 amino acids. The CDR3 spells CASRRTGKSNQPQHF. The CDR3 DNA sequence: TGTGCCAGTCGACGGACAGGGAAGAGCAATCAGCCCCAGCATTTT.

On this clonotype itself: The junction shows a germline mismatch at one end, possibly a read error. The chain links TRBV5-5 to TRBJ2-1; D uncertain. The CDR3 runs to 15 residues. The V gene's germline CDR1 is SGHKS and CDR2 YYEKEE (reference sequence). For the CDR3, the DNA is TGTGCAAGCAGCTTGTTGGAGACGTCCTACTATGAGCAGTTCTTC. Residues: CASSLLETSYYEQFF.

This chain joins TRBV7-8 and TRBJ1-1; no clear D. The germline V gene has CDR1 SGHVS and CDR2 FQNEAQ. Trimming left V 2 bases short and J 4 bases short, with 8 bases between. CDR3 length: 13 amino acids. This chain's CDR3 is CASSLLLGTEAFF. In nucleotides, the CDR3 is TGTGCCAGCAGCTTATTACTCGGCACTGAAGCTTTCTTT.

As to this clonotype: Germline is not matched at one junction end, which may reflect a read error. The chain carries TRBV11-3 and TRBJ1-2; 8 nucleotides align to TRBD1. The germline V gene has CDR1 SGHNT and CDR2 YENEEA. CDR3 length: 14 amino acids. Here the CDR3 reads CASSFPTGDISYTF. Written as DNA, the CDR3 is TGTGCCAGCAGCTTCCCGACAGGGGACATTAGCTACACTTTC.

A word on this clonotype: Being one base from a much bigger clone, this may be a read error. The CDR3 sequence: CASSLRQGTGEPFF. CDR3 coding DNA: TGTGCCAGCAGCTTAAGACAGGGTACCGGGGAGCCGTTTTTT. The rearrangement links TRBV5-6 to TRBJ2-2, with TRBD1 matching 7 bases. Germline V gives CDR1 SGHDT, CDR2 YYEEEE. The CDR3 contains 14 residues.

The chain recombines TRBV10-3 with TRBJ2-7; 8 nucleotides line up with TRBD1. The CDR3 consists of 15 residues. Trimming took 4 bases from V and 1 from J; bases not matched to a gene: 6. Germline V gene sequence: CDR1 ENHRY, CDR2 SYGVKD. The chain's CDR3 is CAISGSYRGSYEQYF. As DNA, the CDR3 is TGTGCCATCAGTGGGTCGTACAGGGGGTCCTACGAGCAGTACTTC.

CDR3 amino acids: CASRRDLIGEQFF. In nucleotides, the CDR3 is TGTGCCAGCAGAAGGGACCTTATAGGTGAACAGTTCTTC. V gene TRBV6-1 combines with J gene TRBJ2-1; D is possibly TRBD1 or TRBD2 (5 bases each). This CDR3 has 13 residues. Trimming left V 6 bases short and J 13 bases short, with 19 bases between. Germline V gene data show CDR1 as MNHNS and CDR2 as SASEGT.

Regarding this clonotype: Relative to the germline gene, one junction end is altered; a read error may explain this. The CDR3 loop reads CASSLGGGSNTGELLF. The CDR3 nucleotides are TGTGCCAGCAGCTTAGGCGGGGGGTCGAACACCGGGGAGCTGTTATTT. The rearrangement uses TRBV7-9 and TRBJ2-2; 8 bases agree with TRBD2. There are 16 residues in the CDR3. Germline CDR1 SEHNR, CDR2 FQNEAQ (reference sequence).

A remark on this clonotype: One junction end does not reproduce the germline sequence, and a read error may be involved. The genes are TRBV11-2 and TRBJ2-7; 7 bases line up with TRBD2. The CDR3 contains 13 residues. Germline values: CDR1 SGHAT, CDR2 FQNNGV. CDR3 residues: CASSLTGGSEQYF. CDR3 sequence (DNA): TGTGCCAGCAGTTTAACTGGCGGGAGCGAGCAGTATTTC.

This clonotype was found once. The rearrangement joins TRBV20-1 to TRBJ2-5; D gene ambiguous. This CDR3 region has 12 residues. Germline V lookup: CDR1 DFQATT, CDR2 SNEGSKA (reference sequence). V was pared by 4 bases and J by 4 bases, with 10 bases between. The DNA for the CDR3 is TGCAGTGCTATAGGTAGACCAGAGACCCAGTACTTC. Translating gives CSAIGRPETQYF.

As concerns this clonotype: The CDR3 does not end in the conserved phenylalanine or tryptophan, so this is likely a read error. The DNA is left out, because the CDR3 cannot be placed on it with certainty; the CDR3 is given as TCRdb lists it. The V and J genes are TRBV11-3 and TRBJ2-1; the table's D call of TRBD2 was not tested on the DNA. The germline V gene has CDR1 SGHNT and CDR2 YENEEA. Counting both end residues, the CDR3 totals 15 amino acids. CDR3 sequence: CASSLGTSGTLEQSL.

As concerns this clonotype: The junction departs from germline at one end; a sequencing error may be responsible. This chain uses TRBV11-2 with TRBJ2-5, with 8 bases fitting TRBD1. The germline CDR1 and CDR2 sequences are SGHAT and FQNNGV. The CDR3 consists of 15 residues. The CDR3 DNA reads as TGTCCCAGCAGCCCGACGACAGGGGTGGGAGAGACCCAGTACTTC. The encoded protein is CPSSPTTGVGETQYF.